These 12 T cell receptor beta chains were sequenced from one sample in a study of cytomegalovirus exposure and HLA in healthy donors. Researchers ran the PCR with 60 Vbeta and 13 Jbeta primers. Here immunoSEQ multiplex PCR was the method, and the copy in TCRdb shows in-frame clones only, minus some. The sample lists 200,000 or so clones; approximately 80% were seen once. The sample taken for sequencing was PBMCs. The source of these receptors is a woman in her twenties or thirties in good health and CMV-seropositive.

In regard to this clone: Other nucleotide sequences from this sample produce the same CDR3. The chain carries TRBV19 and TRBJ2-7, with TRBD2 as a possible D gene (6 bases). Germline V lookup: CDR1 LNHDA, CDR2 SQIVND (reference sequence). V was pared by 3 bases and J by 4 bases, with 7 bases between. The CDR3 contains 12 residues. The CDR3 sequence is CASSMGGYEQYF. Written as DNA, the CDR3 is TGTGCCAGTAGTATGGGGGGATACGAGCAGTACTTC.

The chain joins TRBV2 to TRBJ1-4; the match to TRBD1 covers 7 bases. The CDR3 spans 15 residues. The germline gives CDR1 SNHLY, CDR2 FYNNEI. Trimming at V came to 2 bases and at J to 2 bases, leaving 2 bases not matched to a gene. The CDR3 here is CASSEMTGTNEKLFF. The CDR3 DNA reads as TGTGCCAGCAGTGAAATGACAGGGACTAATGAAAAACTGTTTTTT.

CDR3 bases: TGTGCCAGCAGTTACGACAGATACACTGAAGCTTTCTTT. Translating it yields CASSYDRYTEAFF. This chain connects TRBV6-5 to TRBJ1-1, with TRBD1 as a possible D gene (5 bases). This CDR3 spans 13 amino acids. CDR1 MNHEY and CDR2 SVGAGI come from the germline V gene. V lost 2 bases and J lost 3, with 7 bases in between.

This chain links TRBV18 with TRBJ2-7, with TRBD1 matching 12 bases. The CDR3 totals 15 residues. Trimming took 6 bases from V and 0 from J; bases not matched to a gene: 3. CDR1 and CDR2 from the germline V gene are KGHSH and LQKENI. CDR3 sequence reads: CASSGQGALSYEQYF. The CDR3 DNA follows: TGTGCCAGCTCGGGACAGGGGGCCCTCTCCTACGAGCAGTACTTC.

This clone was counted between two and nine times. This chain uses TRBV2 with TRBJ2-5; D gene uncertain. CDR1 and CDR2 (germline): SNHLY, FYNNEI. CDR3 length: 12 residues. V gave up 4 bases and J gave up 4 bases, with 7 bases separating them. The CDR3 protein is CASSGQVETQYF. The DNA for the CDR3 is TGTGCCAGCAGTGGGCAGGTAGAGACCCAGTACTTC.

The table lists this clone with a few counts. The chain links TRBV10-1 to TRBJ2-3; the D is unclear. The germline CDR1 and CDR2 sequences are WNHNN and SYGVQD (reference sequence). V lost 8 bases and J lost 0, with 12 bases in between. This CDR3 region has 14 residues. The CDR3 reads CASSLLRSTDTQYF. The CDR3 DNA is TGCGCCAGCTCGCTCTTGAGGAGCACAGATACGCAGTATTTT.

The chain couples TRBV28 to TRBJ1-2; 7 bases are shared with TRBD1. V was clipped by 6 bases and J by 6 bases; unmatched bases: 10. The CDR3 spans 14 residues. The germline gives CDR1 MDHEN, CDR2 SYDVKM. The CDR3: CASRRETGSDGYTF. The CDR3 DNA reads as TGTGCCAGCAGGAGAGAGACAGGGTCCGATGGCTACACCTTC.

The chain recombines TRBV7-9 with TRBJ2-1; TRBD2 aligns across 15 bases. The J segment lost 6 bases and the V segment lost 6 bases, leaving 3 bases of the junction unmatched. The germline CDR1 and CDR2 sequences are SEHNR and FQNEAQ (reference sequence). This CDR3 comprises 15 residues. Written as DNA, the CDR3 is TGTGCCAGCAGTCAGGGACTAGCGGGGGGCAATGAGCAGTTCTTC. It is translated as CASSQGLAGGNEQFF.

The gene calls are TRBV2 and TRBJ1-5; 7 bases fit TRBD1. Germline values: CDR1 SNHLY, CDR2 FYNNEI. Trimming at V came to 6 bases and at J to 4 bases, leaving 9 bases not matched to a gene. This CDR3 has 15 amino acids. The CDR3 nucleotides read TGTGCCAGCAGAGCCGGGACAGCTCTTAATCAGCCCCAGCATTTT. It encodes CASRAGTALNQPQHF.

The chain joins TRBV20-1 to TRBJ2-1; D perhaps matches TRBD2 (7 bases). The V end was cut by 5 bases, the J end by 7 bases, with 9 bases between. Germline loops: CDR1 DFQATT, CDR2 SNEGSKA (reference sequence). This CDR3 has 11 amino acids. The CDR3 protein is CSAEGGNEQFF. CDR3 coding DNA: TGCAGTGCTGAGGGGGGGAATGAGCAGTTCTTC.

The gene calls are TRBV6-6 and TRBJ2-2, with D perhaps assigned TRBD1 or TRBD2 (7 bases each). Trimming stripped 10 bases from V and 5 bases from J, with 23 bases between. This CDR3 has 16 residues. The germline V gene has CDR1 MNHNY and CDR2 SVGAGI (reference sequence). The CDR3 loop reads CATRGGLNLGTGELFF. The CDR3 DNA sequence: TGTGCCACCAGGGGGGGACTCAACTTAGGGACCGGGGAGCTGTTTTTT.

The chain uses TRBV4-3 and TRBJ1-4; D unresolved. Germline V lookup: CDR1 LGHNA, CDR2 YSLEER. This CDR3 is 15 amino acids long. V gave up 0 bases and J gave up 0 bases, with 5 bases separating them. The CDR3 loop is CASSQDLTTNEKLFF. CDR3 nucleotides: TGCGCCAGCAGCCAAGATCTAACAACTAATGAAAAACTGTTTTTT.